The rows below give T cell receptor beta chains drawn from one sample of a study of cytomegalovirus exposure and HLA in healthy donors. This table comes from immunoSEQ multiplex PCR, and its TCRdb copy is limited to in-frame clones, with some not included. The table lists about 100,000 clones, under 80% of them singletons, with approximately 4.3% in the top ten. The sample comprised PBMCs. These receptors all stem from a woman in her late teens or twenties in good health and CMV-seropositive. Both conserved end residues are part of each CDR3. Each record gives: V gene, CDR3 length, clone size, D gene, CDR3 protein. D genes are given only for firm matches. Clone size is shown for a subset of rows, as once, few, many or a class of expanded clone.

>TRBV19|16|-|TRBD2
CASSTPRTSGGDEQFF
>TRBV5-5|15|-|TRBD2
CASSGGRGAFAEQYF
>TRBV11-3|15|-|TRBD1
CASSSGQGHSYEQYF
>TRBV5-1|15|-|-
CASSRGTWETDTQYF
>TRBV7-9|14|-|TRBD2
CASSSGLAAYEQYF
>TRBV4-3|17|once|-
CASSQASQGLSFYEQYF
>TRBV6-1|15|-|TRBD1
CASRGETGLAYEQYF
>TRBV28|10|-|-
CATTQGEAFF
>TRBV7-2|14|-|-
CASPSGEGANVLTF
>TRBV30|12|-|-
CAWGEPTYEQYF
>TRBV4-1|15|once|TRBD2
CASSQTSGRVSEQFF
>TRBV14|13|-|-
CASSSGQEETQYF
>TRBV7-2|17|-|TRBD1
CASSARQGRGFTDTQYF
>TRBV6-6|13|few|-
CASSLAQGNGYTF
>TRBV2|15|few|TRBD1
CASSRDSAGANVLTF
>TRBV7-8|13|-|-
CASSLVEVGTQYF
>TRBV5-1|14|-|TRBD2
CASSIAGSSYEQYF
>TRBV25-1|14|once|-
CASRGDRDSHEQYF
>TRBV19|13|-|-
CASSMAGWTEAFF
>TRBV4-1|15|-|-
CASSQDPPGSDTQYF
>TRBV6-6|16|few|TRBD2
CASSSGLAGVFYEQYF
>TRBV28|18|once|-
CASSSLPKDFFSYNEQFF
>TRBV15|16|-|TRBD1
CATSRGQGPANSPLHF
>TRBV5-1|17|-|-
CASSLAQVHSGANVLTF
>TRBV7-6|17|-|-
CASSLEHPGAGTGELFF
>TRBV5-1|15|-|TRBD2
CASSLAGTSGETQYF
>TRBV6-1|13|-|-
CASRRTGTDTQYF
>TRBV27|16|few|TRBD1
CATGTGGSSGANVLTF
>TRBV30|13|-|-
CAWSPAGANVLTF
>TRBV28|16|-|TRBD1
CASSGQGGSWNYEQYF
>TRBV19|15|-|TRBD1
CASSMGVRTGETQYF
>TRBV18|15|few|-
CASSPLQDYTGELFF
>TRBV9|15|-|-
CASSVAGSPYNEQFF
>TRBV27|11|-|-
CASSLYNEQFF
>TRBV6-5|15|-|-
CASSPQGTSYYEQYF
>TRBV25-1|14|-|-
CASSAGDIQETQYF
>TRBV14|19|-|TRBD2
CASSQDSGLAGGPEETQYF
>TRBV5-4|14|few|TRBD2
CASSSGLAAYEQYF
>TRBV5-1|17|-|TRBD2
CASSLFLAGESVYEQYF
>TRBV6-5|13|few|-
CASSYEENTEAFF
>TRBV30|16|-|TRBD2
CAWRHYSGRDTGELFF
>TRBV27|14|-|TRBD2
CASSKLAGEETQYF
>TRBV29-1|14|-|TRBD1
CSVEAGTASYEQYF
>TRBV7-2|14|-|TRBD2
CASSITSGSWEQFF
>TRBV9|17|-|TRBD2
CASSVVPGLAGGNEQFF
>TRBV7-9|14|-|TRBD1
CASSLDRDVKTQYF
>TRBV6-5|15|once|TRBD1
CASTWGRDRTYEQYF
>TRBV7-2|12|few|TRBD1
CASTKETGVQYF
>TRBV6-1|17|-|TRBD2
CASSGSLGLAGGETQYF
>TRBV7-2|15|-|TRBD2
CASSPTSGLYNEQFF
>TRBV7-8|16|-|-
CASSLASSGFTDTQYF
>TRBV5-1|14|-|TRBD2
CASRVGGNSYEQYF
>TRBV28|12|-|-
CASSSSVYEQYF
>TRBV10-3|14|-|-
CAITDGQGNYGYTF
>TRBV19|13|-|-
CASSAQKFIAQHF
>TRBV28|15|once|-
CASSEQGMANEKLFF
>TRBV10-3|13|-|-
CAITLAPQETQYF